In this sample, the clone carrying this TCR beta chain turned up a few times. The data were obtained in a study of blood T cell repertoires in COVID-19. Across the whole study: Sources were T cells, B-cell-depleted T cells, or PBMCs; the material itself was cDNA or gDNA.

Measured with immunoSEQ multiplex PCR; TCRdb has only the in-frame clones, and not every one. The sample has around 140,000 clones, approximately 89% seen once. This CDR3 is 13 amino acids long. Trimming left V 4 bases short and J 7 bases short, with 13 bases between. The germline V gene has CDR1 MNHNY and CDR2 SVGAGI (reference sequence). The sequenced sample was peripheral blood. The clonotype was recovered from a human donor in a cohort sampled during active COVID-19. The rearrangement links TRBV6-6 to TRBJ1-2; no clear D. CDR3 region: CASSLRESGGYTF. The CDR3 nucleotides are TGTGCCAGCAGTTTGAGAGAGTCGGGTGGCTACACCTTC.